One and the same sample provided the 10 T cell receptor beta chains below, sequenced in a study of blood T cell repertoires in COVID-19. The data were produced by immunoSEQ multiplex PCR, yet TCRdb's version contains in-frame clones alone and is incomplete. Here the sample spans almost 200,000 clones, approximately 87% being singletons. Sequenced sample: peripheral blood. The receptor set was obtained from a woman in her seventies with acute or convalescent COVID-19.

This clone was observed once. The CDR3 sequence is CASSLGGGAGPNIQYF. The CDR3 nucleotides read TGTGCCAGCAGCTTAGGCGGGGGAGCCGGACCAAACATTCAGTACTTC. The chain joins TRBV7-2 to TRBJ2-4; 7 bases agree with TRBD2. Germline CDR1 SGHTA, CDR2 FQGNSA. The CDR3 is made up of 16 amino acids. Trimming at V came to 1 base and at J to 6 bases, leaving 9 bases not matched to a gene.

This chain uses TRBV5-1 with TRBJ2-1, with 9 bases lining up with TRBD2. Germline V gene data show CDR1 as SGHRS and CDR2 as YFSETQ. Trimming removed 4 bases from V and 1 base from J; junction bases left unmatched: 3. The CDR3 totals 15 residues. CDR3 in DNA: TGCGCCAGCAGCGAGACTAGCGGTTCCTACAATGAGCAGTTCTTC. It specifies CASSETSGSYNEQFF.

The chain links TRBV2 to TRBJ2-3; 8 nucleotides agree with TRBD2. The length of the CDR3 is 15 residues. Germline CDR1 SNHLY, CDR2 FYNNEI. V shed 6 bases and J 3 bases; nucleotides not matched to a gene: 8. The CDR3 DNA follows: TGTGCCAGCAGGGAGGCGGGGGGCCCGACAGATACGCAGTATTTT. Translated, it gives CASREAGGPTDTQYF.

The chain combines TRBV5-1 with TRBJ1-2, with 7 positions matching TRBD1. This CDR3 has 15 residues. J lost 6 bases, V lost 4 bases, and 12 bases had no gene match. Germline CDR1 reads SGHRS; CDR2 reads YFSETQ. The chain's CDR3 is CASSVGGDRVDGYTF. For the CDR3, the DNA is TGCGCCAGCAGCGTGGGAGGAGACAGGGTTGATGGCTACACCTTC.

The chain recombines TRBV5-1 with TRBJ1-4, with 7 bases that match TRBD1. Germline CDR1 SGHRS, CDR2 YFSETQ. The CDR3 is made up of 15 amino acids. With V trimmed by 0 bases and J by 8 bases, 7 bases remained unmatched. CDR3 sequence: CASSLARSGGEKLFF. In DNA form, the CDR3 reads TGCGCCAGCAGCTTGGCCAGGTCAGGGGGGGAAAAACTGTTTTTT.

The chain combines TRBV7-2 with TRBJ1-2; tentative D call: TRBD1 (6 bases). This CDR3 comprises 15 residues. V lost 1 base to trimming and J lost 7 bases, with 16 bases between them. CDR1 and CDR2 from the germline V gene are SGHTA and FQGNSA. CDR3 protein: CASSLDPGGASGYTF. The CDR3 region has the DNA TGTGCCAGCAGCTTAGATCCGGGGGGCGCGAGTGGCTACACCTTC.

The chain links TRBV11-3 to TRBJ2-1, with D hard to call. V was clipped by 5 bases and J by 3 bases, with 14 bases between them. CDR1 and CDR2 (germline): SGHNT, YENEEA. CDR3 size: 15 residues. CDR3 bases: TGTGCCAGCAGCGCGCGGTCTAGTAACTACAATGAGCAGTTCTTC. Protein sequence: CASSARSSNYNEQFF. Combining the CDR3 with reference TRBV11-3 and TRBJ2-1 gives the whole variable domain EAGVVQSPRYKIIEKKQPVAFWCNPISGHNTLYWYLQNLGQGPELLIRYENEEAVDDSQLPKDRFSAERLKGVDSTLKIQPAELGDSAVYLCASSARSSNYNEQFFGPGTRLTVL.

The chain employs TRBV5-1 and TRBJ2-5; D not resolved. The V end lost 3 bases, the J end lost 1 base, and 13 bases lay between the germline ends. The CDR3 sequence is 15 residues long. The germline V gene has CDR1 SGHRS and CDR2 YFSETQ. The CDR3 loop is CASSSRGSPQETQYF. CDR3 coding DNA: TGCGCCAGCAGCTCTAGAGGTAGTCCCCAAGAGACCCAGTACTTC.

The chain uses TRBV5-8 and TRBJ2-6; D gene unclear. CDR1 is SGHTS and CDR2 is YDEGEE in the germline V gene. V gave up 4 bases and J gave up 1 base, with 12 bases separating them. This CDR3 is 16 amino acids long. In DNA form, the CDR3 reads TGTGCCAGCAGCGTGGGGTATAGATCTGGGGCCAACGTCCTGACTTTC. Its protein product is CASSVGYRSGANVLTF.

This chain uses TRBV4-2 with TRBJ1-5, with D possibly being TRBD1 (6 bases). V was trimmed by 0 bases and J by 7 bases, leaving 16 bases between them. The CDR3 length is 16 residues. Germline V CDR1 and CDR2: LGHNA, YNFKEQ. CDR3 bases: TGTGCCAGCAGCCAAGAATTATCAGGGGTTGGCCAGCCCCAGCATTTT. Amino acid sequence: CASSQELSGVGQPQHF.